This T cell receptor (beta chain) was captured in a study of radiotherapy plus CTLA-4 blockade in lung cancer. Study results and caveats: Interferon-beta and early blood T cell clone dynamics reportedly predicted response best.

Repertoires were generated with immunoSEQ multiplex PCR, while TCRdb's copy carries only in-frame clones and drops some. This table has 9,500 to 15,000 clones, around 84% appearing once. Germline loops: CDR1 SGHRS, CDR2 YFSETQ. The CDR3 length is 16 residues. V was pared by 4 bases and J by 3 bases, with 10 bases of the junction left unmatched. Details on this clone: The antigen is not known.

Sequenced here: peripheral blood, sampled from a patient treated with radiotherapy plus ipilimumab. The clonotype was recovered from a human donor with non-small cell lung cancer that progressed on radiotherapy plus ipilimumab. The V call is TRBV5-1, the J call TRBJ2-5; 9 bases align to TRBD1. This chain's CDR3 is CASSPNPGQGEETQYF. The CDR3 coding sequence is TGCGCCAGCAGCCCTAATCCGGGACAGGGCGAAGAGACCCAGTACTTC.